What follows are 15 T cell receptor beta chains derived from one specimen sequenced in a study of response to subunit inactivated influenza vaccine. TCRdb passed the RT-PCR reads through MiXCR, listing each CDR3 protein once. The repertoire holds around 530,000 distinct CDR3 sequences, about an eighth seen once, with roughly a tenth in the top ten. The sequencing used PBMCs from blood, collected on the day of vaccination. The receptors stem from a man in his forties or fifties who received an inactivated influenza vaccine.

This clonotype was found a few times. V usage is TRBV12-3 or TRBV12-4 and J usage is TRBJ2-1, with TRBD2 identical over 11 bases. V was clipped by 5 bases and J by 5 bases; unmatched bases: 11. The CDR3 spans 17 residues. The CDR3 DNA sequence: TGTGCCAGCAGTCGGGACATAGCGGGAGGGCCCGACAATGAGCAGTTCTTC. Protein sequence: CASSRDIAGGPDNEQFF.

V and J are TRBV6-2 or TRBV6-3 and TRBJ1-1, with D uncertain. Per germline, CDR1 MNHEY and CDR2 SVGEGT. CDR3 length: 14 residues. Trimming pared 7 bases from V and 2 bases from J, leaving 14 bases between. CDR3 residues: CASTLAAKNTEAFF. CDR3 DNA: TGTGCCAGCACCCTAGCCGCCAAAAACACTGAAGCTTTCTTT.

This clonotype was seen many times. This chain uses TRBV12-3 or TRBV12-4 with TRBJ2-7, with 11 bases aligning to TRBD2. The CDR3 is made up of 14 amino acids. V shed 6 bases and J 2 bases; nucleotides not matched to a gene: 3. The CDR3 sequence is CASRTTSGTYEQYF. The CDR3 DNA follows: TGTGCCAGCAGAACGACTAGCGGGACCTACGAGCAGTACTTC.

The chain has TRBV7-2 and TRBJ2-5; possible D gene TRBD2, 5 bases. Trimming stripped 5 bases from V and 3 bases from J, with 10 bases between. This CDR3 is 13 amino acids long. CDR1 and CDR2 (germline): SGHTA, FQGNSA. The CDR3 nucleotides read TGTGCCAGCAGCACTAGTAAAAAAGAGACCCAGTACTTC. Protein sequence: CASSTSKKETQYF.

The genes are TRBV29-1 and TRBJ2-7; weak D call: TRBD1 (6 bases). The CDR3 totals 14 residues. V shed 5 bases and J shed 2 bases, with 16 bases lying between them. CDR1 is SQVTM, CDR2 ANQGSEA, per germline. The CDR3 sequence: CSVLGRGAPYEQYF. In DNA form, the CDR3 reads TGCAGCGTTCTGGGCAGGGGTGCGCCCTACGAGCAGTACTTC.

This clonotype came up a few times. This chain joins TRBV20-1 and TRBJ2-5; 10 bases fit TRBD2. The V gene end was trimmed by 5 bases and the J gene end by 4 bases; junction bases not matched to a gene: 16. CDR3 length: 17 residues. Germline lookup yields CDR1 DFQATT and CDR2 SNEGSKA (reference sequence). CDR3 DNA: TGCAGTGCTCGGAGGGCTAGCGGGGGAGGTTTGATAGAGACCCAGTACTTC. This translates into CSARRASGGGLIETQYF.

There are a few counts of this clonotype. The rearrangement links TRBV5-1 to TRBJ2-1; 10 nucleotides match TRBD1. The V segment lost 4 bases and the J segment 8 bases; nucleotides outside the gene matches: 6. Looked up from germline, CDR1 is SGHRS and CDR2 is YFSETQ. The CDR3 is 14 amino acids. The CDR3 protein is CASSLGQGLDEQFF. CDR3 DNA sequence: TGCGCCAGCAGCCTGGGACAGGGGCTGGATGAGCAGTTCTTC. Supplemented by reference TRBV5-1 and TRBJ2-1, the full variable domain reads KAGVTQTPRYLIKTRGQQVTLSCSPISGHRSVSWYQQTPGQGLQFLFEYFSETQRNKGNFPGRFSGRQFSNSRSEMNVSTLELGDSALYLCASSLGQGLDEQFFGPGTRLTVL.

A word on this clonotype: Compared with germline, one end of the junction differs, possibly owing to a read error. CDR3 nucleotides: TGTGCCAGCAGCTCCCAGGGGGCGGTCACCGTGGAGCTGTTTTTT. Amino acid sequence: CASSSQGAVTVELFF. V and J are TRBV7-8 and TRBJ2-2; TRBD1 matches 8 bases. The CDR3 runs 15 residues. The germline CDR1 and CDR2 sequences are SGHVS and FQNEAQ.

This clonotype came up many times. The chain links TRBV4-2 to TRBJ2-1, with 7 bases fitting TRBD2. Germline V CDR1 and CDR2: LGHNA, YNFKEQ. Unmatched junction bases numbered 9, after V lost 2 bases and J lost 8 bases. CDR3 length equals 15 residues. The CDR3 loop reads CASSQREGPLDEQFF. CDR3 nucleotide sequence: TGTGCCAGCAGCCAAAGGGAGGGTCCCTTAGATGAGCAGTTCTTC.

Remarks on this clonotype: Possible read error: a much larger clone is one base away. The V call is TRBV11-3, the J call TRBJ2-1; D may be TRBD1 or TRBD2 (5 bases each). This CDR3 spans 15 amino acids. CDR1 is SGHNT and CDR2 is YENEEA in the germline V gene. This chain's CDR3 is CASSLGQGGYNAQFF. The CDR3 DNA follows: TGTGCCAGCAGCTTAGGGCAGGGCGGGTACAATGCGCAGTTCTTC.

This clonotype was counted a few times. The chain carries TRBV20-1 and TRBJ2-1, with a tentative D call TRBD2 (7 bases). CDR3 length: 15 residues. Germline lookup yields CDR1 DFQATT and CDR2 SNEGSKA (reference sequence). Trimming left V 5 bases short and J 5 bases short, with 19 bases between. In nucleotides, the CDR3 is TGCAGTGCTGCCTCCGGGGAGGGGGGGAACAATGAGCAGTTCTTC. It specifies CSAASGEGGNNEQFF.

This chain uses TRBV6-5 with TRBJ1-1; D is uncertain. The V end was cut by 4 bases, the J end by 1 base, with 10 bases between. The germline CDR1 and CDR2 sequences are MNHEY and SVGAGI. This CDR3 is 14 amino acids long. The CDR3 sequence: CASSLPIGNTEAFF. As DNA, the CDR3 is TGTGCCAGCAGTTTACCTATAGGGAACACTGAAGCTTTCTTT.

V gene TRBV30 combines with J gene TRBJ2-5; D possibly corresponds to TRBD2 (5 bases). Trimming took 5 bases from V and 5 from J, leaving 9 bases between them. There are 11 residues in the CDR3. Germline V CDR1 and CDR2: GTSNPN, SVGIG (reference sequence). CDR3 sequence: CAWGGRETQYF. CDR3 bases: TGTGCCTGGGGAGGTAGGGAGACCCAGTACTTC.

The chain is built from TRBV2 and TRBJ2-3, with a possible D match to TRBD2 (5 bases). V was pared by 3 bases and J by 2 bases, with 18 bases between. The CDR3 length is 17 residues. The germline CDR1 and CDR2 sequences are SNHLY and FYNNEI. CDR3 nucleotide sequence: TGTGCCAGCAGTGATTTGGGAGCGGAGCCAACCACAGATACGCAGTATTTT. Translating gives CASSDLGAEPTTDTQYF.

This chain joins TRBV2 and TRBJ2-4; 9 positions agree with TRBD1. This CDR3 is built from 17 residues. V lost 2 bases to trimming and J lost 0 bases; unmatched junction nucleotides: 5. Germline V gene data show CDR1 as SNHLY and CDR2 as FYNNEI. The CDR3 here is CASSEQGQGLAKNIQYF. CDR3 nucleotide sequence: TGTGCCAGCAGTGAACAGGGACAGGGACTAGCCAAAAACATTCAGTACTTC.